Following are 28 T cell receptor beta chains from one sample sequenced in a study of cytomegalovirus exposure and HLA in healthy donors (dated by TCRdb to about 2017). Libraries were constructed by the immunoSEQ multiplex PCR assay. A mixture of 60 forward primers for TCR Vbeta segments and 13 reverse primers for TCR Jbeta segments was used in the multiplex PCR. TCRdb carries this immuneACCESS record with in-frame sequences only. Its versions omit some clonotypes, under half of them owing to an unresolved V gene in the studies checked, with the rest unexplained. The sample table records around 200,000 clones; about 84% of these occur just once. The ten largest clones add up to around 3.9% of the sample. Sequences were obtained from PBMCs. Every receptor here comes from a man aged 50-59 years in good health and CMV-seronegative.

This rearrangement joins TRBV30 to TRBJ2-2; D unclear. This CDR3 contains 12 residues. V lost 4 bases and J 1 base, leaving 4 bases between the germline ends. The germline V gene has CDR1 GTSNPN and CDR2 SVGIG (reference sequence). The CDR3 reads CAWTGNTGELFF. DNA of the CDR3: TGTGCCTGGACCGGGAACACCGGGGAGCTGTTTTTT.

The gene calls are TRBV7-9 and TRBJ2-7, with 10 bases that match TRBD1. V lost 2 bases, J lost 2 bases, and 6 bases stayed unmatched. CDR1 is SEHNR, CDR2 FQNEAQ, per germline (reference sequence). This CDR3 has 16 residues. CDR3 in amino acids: CASSLPRQGAPYEQYF. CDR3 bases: TGTGCCAGCAGCTTACCCCGACAGGGGGCACCCTACGAGCAGTACTTC.

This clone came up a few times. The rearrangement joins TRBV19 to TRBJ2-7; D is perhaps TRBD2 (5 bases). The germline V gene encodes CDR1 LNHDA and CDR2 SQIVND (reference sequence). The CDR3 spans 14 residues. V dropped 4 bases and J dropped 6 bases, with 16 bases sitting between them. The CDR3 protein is CASSRSPGLGEQYF. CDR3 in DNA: TGTGCCAGTAGTAGGTCCCCGGGGTTGGGCGAGCAGTACTTC.

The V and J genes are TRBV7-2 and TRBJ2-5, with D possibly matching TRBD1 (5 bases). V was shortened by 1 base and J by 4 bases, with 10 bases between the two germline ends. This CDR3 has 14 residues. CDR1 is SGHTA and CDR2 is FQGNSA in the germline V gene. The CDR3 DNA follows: TGTGCCAGCAGCTTAGATGCAGGGCCAGAGACCCAGTACTTC. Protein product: CASSLDAGPETQYF.

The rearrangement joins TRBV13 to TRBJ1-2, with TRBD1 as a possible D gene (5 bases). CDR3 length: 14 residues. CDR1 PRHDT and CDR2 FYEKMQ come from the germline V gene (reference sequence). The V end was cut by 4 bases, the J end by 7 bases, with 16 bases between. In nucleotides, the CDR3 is TGTGCCAGCAGCTCCGACGGGGGGATGGGTGGCTACACCTTC. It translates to CASSSDGGMGGYTF. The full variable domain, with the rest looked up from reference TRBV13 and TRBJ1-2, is AAGVIQSPRHLIKEKRETATLKCYPIPRHDTVYWYQQGPGQDPQFLISFYEKMQSDKGSIPDRFSAQQFSDYHSELNMSSLELGDSALYFCASSSDGGMGGYTFGSGTRLTVV.

The chain's CDR3 is CASSFTTQGGAGYTF. Written as DNA, the CDR3 is TGTGCCAGCAGCTTTACGACACAGGGGGGCGCTGGCTACACCTTC. The J gene is TRBJ1-2, the V gene TRBV5-6; TRBD1 aligns across 8 bases. This CDR3 spans 15 amino acids. The germline gives CDR1 SGHDT, CDR2 YYEEEE. V shed 2 bases, J shed 7 bases, and the junction held 10 bases outside the gene matches.

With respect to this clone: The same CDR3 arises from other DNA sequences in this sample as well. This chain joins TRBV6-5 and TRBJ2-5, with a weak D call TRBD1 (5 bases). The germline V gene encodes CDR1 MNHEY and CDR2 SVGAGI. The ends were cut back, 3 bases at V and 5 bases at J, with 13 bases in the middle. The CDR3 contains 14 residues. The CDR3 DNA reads TGTGCCAGCAGTTATGGGCAGGCAGGGGAGACCCAGTACTTC. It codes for CASSYGQAGETQYF.

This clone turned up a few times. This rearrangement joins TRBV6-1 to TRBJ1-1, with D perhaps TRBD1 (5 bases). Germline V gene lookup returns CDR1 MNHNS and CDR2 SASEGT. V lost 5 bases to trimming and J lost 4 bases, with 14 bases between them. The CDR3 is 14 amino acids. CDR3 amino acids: CASSQRSGFTEAFF. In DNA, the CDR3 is TGTGCCAGCAGTCAAAGATCAGGGTTCACTGAAGCTTTCTTT.

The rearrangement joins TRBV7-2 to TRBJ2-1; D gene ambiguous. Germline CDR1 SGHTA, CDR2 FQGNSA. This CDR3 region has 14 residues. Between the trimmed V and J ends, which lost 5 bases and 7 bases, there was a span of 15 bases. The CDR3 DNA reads TGTGCCAGCAGCCCCGTTAAAGACATTAATGAGCAGTTCTTC. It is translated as CASSPVKDINEQFF.

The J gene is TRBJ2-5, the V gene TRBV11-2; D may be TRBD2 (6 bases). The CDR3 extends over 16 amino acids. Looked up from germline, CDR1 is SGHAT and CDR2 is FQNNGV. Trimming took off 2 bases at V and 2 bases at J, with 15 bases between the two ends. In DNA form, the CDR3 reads TGTGCCAGCAGCTTAAGGCCGGGGACTCTACAAGAGACCCAGTACTTC. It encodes CASSLRPGTLQETQYF.

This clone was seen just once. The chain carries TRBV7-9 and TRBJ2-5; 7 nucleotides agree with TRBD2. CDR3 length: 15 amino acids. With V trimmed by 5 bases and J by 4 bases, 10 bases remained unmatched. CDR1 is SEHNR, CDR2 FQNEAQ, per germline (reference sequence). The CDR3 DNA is TGTGCCAGCAGCCCGACTGTTGGGGGGGGAGAGACCCAGTACTTC. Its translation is CASSPTVGGGETQYF.

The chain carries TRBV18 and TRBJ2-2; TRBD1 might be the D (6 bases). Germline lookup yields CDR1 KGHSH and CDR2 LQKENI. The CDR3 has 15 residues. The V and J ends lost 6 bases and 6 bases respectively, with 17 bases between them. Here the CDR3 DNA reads TGTGCCAGCTCCCCCTCCAGGGGTGGACCCGGGGAGCTGTTTTTT. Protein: CASSPSRGGPGELFF.

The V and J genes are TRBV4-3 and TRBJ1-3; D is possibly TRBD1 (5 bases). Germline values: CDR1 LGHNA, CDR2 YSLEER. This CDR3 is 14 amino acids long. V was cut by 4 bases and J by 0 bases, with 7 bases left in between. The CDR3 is CASSPTDSGNTIYF. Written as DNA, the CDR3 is TGCGCCAGCAGCCCGACAGACTCTGGAAACACCATATATTTT.

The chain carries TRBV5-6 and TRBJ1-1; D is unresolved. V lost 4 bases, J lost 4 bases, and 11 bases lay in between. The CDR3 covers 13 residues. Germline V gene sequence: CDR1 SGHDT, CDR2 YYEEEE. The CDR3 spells CASSPPGGTEAFF. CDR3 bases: TGTGCCAGCAGCCCACCGGGTGGCACTGAAGCTTTCTTT.

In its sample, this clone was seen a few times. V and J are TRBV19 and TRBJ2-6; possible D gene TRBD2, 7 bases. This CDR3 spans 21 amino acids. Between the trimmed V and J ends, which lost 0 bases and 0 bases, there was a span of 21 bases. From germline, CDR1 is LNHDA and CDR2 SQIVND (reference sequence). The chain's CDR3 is CASSIEIASGGLLSGANVLTF. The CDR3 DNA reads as TGTGCCAGTAGTATAGAAATAGCCTCGGGGGGCCTACTCTCTGGGGCCAACGTCCTGACTTTC.

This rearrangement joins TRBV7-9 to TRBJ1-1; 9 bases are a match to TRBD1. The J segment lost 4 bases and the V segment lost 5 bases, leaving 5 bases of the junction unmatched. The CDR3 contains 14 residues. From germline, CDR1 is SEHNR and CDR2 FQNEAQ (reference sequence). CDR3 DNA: TGTGCCAGCAGCACCGGGACAGGGACCACTGAAGCTTTCTTT. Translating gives CASSTGTGTTEAFF.

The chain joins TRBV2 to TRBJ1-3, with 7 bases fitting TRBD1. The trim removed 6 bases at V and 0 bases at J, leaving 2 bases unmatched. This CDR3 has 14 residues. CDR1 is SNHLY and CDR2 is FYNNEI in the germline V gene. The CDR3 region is CASRDRISGNTIYF. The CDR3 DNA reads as TGTGCCAGCAGGGACAGGATCTCTGGAAACACCATATATTTT.

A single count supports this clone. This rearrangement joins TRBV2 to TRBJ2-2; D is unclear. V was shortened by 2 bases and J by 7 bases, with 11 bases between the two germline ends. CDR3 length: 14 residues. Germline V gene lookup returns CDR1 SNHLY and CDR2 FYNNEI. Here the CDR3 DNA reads TGTGCCAGCAGTGAAATCCAGCGTGGCGGGGAGCTGTTTTTT. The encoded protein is CASSEIQRGGELFF.

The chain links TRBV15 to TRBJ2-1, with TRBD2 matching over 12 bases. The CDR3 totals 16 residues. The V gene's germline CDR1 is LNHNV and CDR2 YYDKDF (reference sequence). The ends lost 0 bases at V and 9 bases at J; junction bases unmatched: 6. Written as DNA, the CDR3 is TGTGCCACCAGCAGAGATCAGCCTAGCGGGGGGGGTGAGCAGTTCTTC. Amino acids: CATSRDQPSGGGEQFF. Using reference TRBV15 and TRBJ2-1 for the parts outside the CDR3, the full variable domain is DAMVIQNPRYQVTQFGKPVTLSCSQTLNHNVMYWYQQKSSQAPKLLFHYYDKDFNNEADTPDNFQSRRPNTSFCFLDIRSPGLGDTAMYLCATSRDQPSGGGEQFFGPGTRLTVL.

The CDR3 nucleotides read TGTGCCAGCAGCCTCGGGTGGGGGGGCGCCTACAATGAGCAGTTCTTC. It encodes CASSLGWGGAYNEQFF. The chain joins TRBV11-3 to TRBJ2-1; TRBD2 is a possible D gene (7 bases). The CDR3 contains 16 residues. Germline CDR1 is SGHNT and CDR2 is YENEEA. V was shortened by 5 bases and J by 2 bases, with 16 bases between the two germline ends.

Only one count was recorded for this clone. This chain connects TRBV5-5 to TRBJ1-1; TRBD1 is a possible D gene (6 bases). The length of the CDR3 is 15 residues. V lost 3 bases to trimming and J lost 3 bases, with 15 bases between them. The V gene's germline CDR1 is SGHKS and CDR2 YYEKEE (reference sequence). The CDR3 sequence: CASSWGGTRDTEAFF. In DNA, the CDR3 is TGTGCCAGCAGCTGGGGGGGGACAAGGGACACTGAAGCTTTCTTT.

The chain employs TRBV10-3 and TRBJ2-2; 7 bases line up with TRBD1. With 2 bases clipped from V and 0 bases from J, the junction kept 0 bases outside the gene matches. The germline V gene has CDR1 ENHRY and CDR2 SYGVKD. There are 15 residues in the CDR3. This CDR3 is CAISEGTANTGELFF. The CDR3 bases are TGTGCCATCAGTGAGGGGACAGCGAACACCGGGGAGCTGTTTTTT.

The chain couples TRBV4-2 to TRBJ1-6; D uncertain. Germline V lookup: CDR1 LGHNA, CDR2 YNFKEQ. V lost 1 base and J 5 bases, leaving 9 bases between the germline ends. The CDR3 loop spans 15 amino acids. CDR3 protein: CASSQGAGNNSPLHF. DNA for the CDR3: TGTGCCAGCAGCCAAGGGGCAGGCAATAATTCACCCCTCCACTTT.

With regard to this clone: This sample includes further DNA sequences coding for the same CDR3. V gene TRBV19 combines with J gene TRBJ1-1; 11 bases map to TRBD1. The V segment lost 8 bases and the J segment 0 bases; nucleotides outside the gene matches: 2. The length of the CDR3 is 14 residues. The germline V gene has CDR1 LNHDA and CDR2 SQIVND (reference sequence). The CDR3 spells CASGQGAMNTEAFF. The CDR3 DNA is TGTGCCAGTGGACAGGGGGCTATGAACACTGAAGCTTTCTTT.

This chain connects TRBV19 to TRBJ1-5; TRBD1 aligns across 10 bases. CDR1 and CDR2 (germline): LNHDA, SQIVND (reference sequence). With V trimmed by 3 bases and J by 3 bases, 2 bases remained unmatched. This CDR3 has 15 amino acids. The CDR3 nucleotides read TGTGCCAGTAGTATTGGGACAGGGGTCAATCAGCCCCAGCATTTT. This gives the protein CASSIGTGVNQPQHF.

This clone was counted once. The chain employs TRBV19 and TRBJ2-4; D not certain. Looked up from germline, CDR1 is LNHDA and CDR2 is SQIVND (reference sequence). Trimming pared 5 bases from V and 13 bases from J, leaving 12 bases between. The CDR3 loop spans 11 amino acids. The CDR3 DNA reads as TGTGCCAGTAGTTCCTCTGCACTACAGTACTTC. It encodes CASSSSALQYF. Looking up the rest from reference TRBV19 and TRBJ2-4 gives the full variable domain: DGGITQSPKYLFRKEGQNVTLSCEQNLNHDAMYWYRQDPGQGLRLIYYSQIVNDFQKGDIAEGYSVSREKKESFPLTVTSAQKNPTAFYLCASSSSALQYFGAGTRLSVL.

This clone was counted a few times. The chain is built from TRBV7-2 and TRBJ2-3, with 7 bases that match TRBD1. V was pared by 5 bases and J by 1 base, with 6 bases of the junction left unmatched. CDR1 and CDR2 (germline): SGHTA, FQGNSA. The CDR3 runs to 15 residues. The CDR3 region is CASSVTGEGTDTQYF. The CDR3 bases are TGTGCCAGCAGCGTTACAGGGGAAGGCACAGATACGCAGTATTTT.

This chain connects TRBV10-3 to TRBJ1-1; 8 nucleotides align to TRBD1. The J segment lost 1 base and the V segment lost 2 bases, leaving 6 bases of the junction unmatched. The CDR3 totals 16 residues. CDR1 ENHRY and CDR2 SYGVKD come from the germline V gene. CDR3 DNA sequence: TGTGCCATCAGTGAGCTTTCGACAGGGGAGAACACTGAAGCTTTCTTT. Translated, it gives CAISELSTGENTEAFF.